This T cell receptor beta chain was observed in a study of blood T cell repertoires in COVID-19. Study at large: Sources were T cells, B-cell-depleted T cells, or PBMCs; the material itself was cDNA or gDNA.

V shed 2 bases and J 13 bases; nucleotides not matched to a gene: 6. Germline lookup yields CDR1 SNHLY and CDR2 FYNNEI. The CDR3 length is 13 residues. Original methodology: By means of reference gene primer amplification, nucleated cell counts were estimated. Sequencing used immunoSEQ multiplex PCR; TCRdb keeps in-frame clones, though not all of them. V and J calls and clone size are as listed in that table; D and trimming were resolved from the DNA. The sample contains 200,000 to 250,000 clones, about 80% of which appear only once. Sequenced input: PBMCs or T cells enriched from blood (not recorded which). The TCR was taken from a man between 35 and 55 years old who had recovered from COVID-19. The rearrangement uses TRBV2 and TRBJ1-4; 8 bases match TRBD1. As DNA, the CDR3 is TGTGCCAGCAGTGAACAGGGGGCGCGGGGACTGTTTTTT. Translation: CASSEQGARGLFF.